This T cell receptor beta chain was retrieved from a study of CD8 T cells in Susac syndrome. CDR1 is DFQATT, CDR2 SNEGSKA, per germline (reference sequence). The CDR3 loop spans 16 amino acids. Trimming stripped 6 bases from V and 2 bases from J, with 20 bases between. Random hexamers were used to reverse transcribe roughly 0.45 to 1 ug of RNA. In TCRdb, the immunoSEQ multiplex PCR reads were re-called with MiXCR into one record per CDR3 protein. The sample lists about 200,000 distinct CDR3 sequences; approximately 95% were seen once. The TCR sequence derives from a human donor with multiple sclerosis. This rearrangement joins TRBV20-1 to TRBJ1-5; TRBD1 might be the D (5 bases). The sample comprised CD4+ T cells from PBMCs. DNA of the CDR3: TGCAGTGCCGCAGGAGGTCTGGACACCGGCAATCAGCCCCAGCATTTT. This gives the protein CSAAGGLDTGNQPQHF.